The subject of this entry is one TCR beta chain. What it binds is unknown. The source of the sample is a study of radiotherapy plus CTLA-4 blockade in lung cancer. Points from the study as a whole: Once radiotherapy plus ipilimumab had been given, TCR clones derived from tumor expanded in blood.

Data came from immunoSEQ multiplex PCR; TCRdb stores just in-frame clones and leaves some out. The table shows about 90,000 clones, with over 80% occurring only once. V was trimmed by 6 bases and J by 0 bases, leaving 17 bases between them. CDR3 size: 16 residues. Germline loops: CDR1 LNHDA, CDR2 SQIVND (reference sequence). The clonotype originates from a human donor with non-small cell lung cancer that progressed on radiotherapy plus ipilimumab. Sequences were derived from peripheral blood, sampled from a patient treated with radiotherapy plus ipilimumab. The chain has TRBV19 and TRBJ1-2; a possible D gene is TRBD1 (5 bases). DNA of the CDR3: TGTGCCAGTAGACACGCGGCAGGGAATTCTAACTATGGCTACACCTTC. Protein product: CASRHAAGNSNYGYTF. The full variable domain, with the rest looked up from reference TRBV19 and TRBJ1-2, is DGGITQSPKYLFRKEGQNVTLSCEQNLNHDAMYWYRQDPGQGLRLIYYSQIVNDFQKGDIAEGYSVSREKKESFPLTVTSAQKNPTAFYLCASRHAAGNSNYGYTFGSGTRLTVV.